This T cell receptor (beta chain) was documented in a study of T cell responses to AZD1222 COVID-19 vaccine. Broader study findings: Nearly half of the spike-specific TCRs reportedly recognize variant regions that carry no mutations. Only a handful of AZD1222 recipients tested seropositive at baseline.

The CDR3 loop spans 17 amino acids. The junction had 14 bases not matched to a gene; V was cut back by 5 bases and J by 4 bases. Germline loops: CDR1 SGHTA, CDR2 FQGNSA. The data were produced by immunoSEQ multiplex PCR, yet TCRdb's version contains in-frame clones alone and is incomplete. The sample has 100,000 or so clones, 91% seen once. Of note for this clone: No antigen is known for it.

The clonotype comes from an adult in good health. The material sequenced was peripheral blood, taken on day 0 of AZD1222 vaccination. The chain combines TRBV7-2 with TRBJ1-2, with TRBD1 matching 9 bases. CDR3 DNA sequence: TGTGCCAGCAGCCTGGATTTTTTAGGGACAGGGATCTATGGCTACACCTTC. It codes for CASSLDFLGTGIYGYTF.